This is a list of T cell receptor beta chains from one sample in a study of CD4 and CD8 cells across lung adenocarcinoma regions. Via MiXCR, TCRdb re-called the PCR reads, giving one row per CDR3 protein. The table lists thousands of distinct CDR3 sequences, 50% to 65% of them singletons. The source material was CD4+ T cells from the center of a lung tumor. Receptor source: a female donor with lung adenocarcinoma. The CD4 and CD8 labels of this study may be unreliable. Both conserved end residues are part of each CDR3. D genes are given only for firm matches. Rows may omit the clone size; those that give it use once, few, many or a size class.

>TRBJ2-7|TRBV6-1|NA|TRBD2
CASSPRVAGGQYTQYF
TGTGCCAGCAGTCCCCGGGTGGCGGGGGGTCAGTACACGCAGTACTTC
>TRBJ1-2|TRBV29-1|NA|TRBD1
CSVELAGGGYTF
TGCAGCGTTGAGTTGGCAGGGGGTGGCTACACCTTC
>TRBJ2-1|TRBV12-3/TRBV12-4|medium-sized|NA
CASSLAVWTRVGDF
TGTGCCAGCAGTTTAGCAGTGTGGACGAGGGTAGGTGACTTC
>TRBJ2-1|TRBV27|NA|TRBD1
CASSSPNKGASEQFF
TGTGCCAGCAGTTCACCTAATAAGGGGGCGAGTGAGCAGTTCTTC
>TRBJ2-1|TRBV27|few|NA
CASSPLREPTWDEQFF
TGTGCCAGCAGTCCCCTCCGGGAACCAACCTGGGATGAGCAGTTCTTC
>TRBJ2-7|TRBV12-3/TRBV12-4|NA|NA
CASSRDSGSSYEQYF
TGTGCCAGCAGTCGGGACTCTGGGAGCTCCTACGAGCAGTACTTC
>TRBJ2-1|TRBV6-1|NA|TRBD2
CASIRTSGHLGPPEQFF
TGTGCCAGCATCAGGACTAGCGGCCACCTGGGGCCCCCTGAGCAGTTCTTC
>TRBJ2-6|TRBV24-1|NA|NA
CATSDSGRFSGANVLTF
TGTGCCACCAGTGACAGTGGACGGTTCTCTGGGGCCAACGTCCTGACTTTC
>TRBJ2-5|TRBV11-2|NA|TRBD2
CASSLDRGGGVKETQYF
TGTGCCAGCAGCCTCGACCGCGGGGGAGGGGTAAAAGAGACCCAGTACTTC
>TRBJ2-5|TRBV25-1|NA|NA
CASSDPRGAGETQYF
TGTGCCAGCAGTGATCCTAGGGGGGCCGGAGAGACCCAGTACTTC
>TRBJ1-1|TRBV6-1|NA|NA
CASSGAWGRANTEAFF
TGTGCCAGCAGTGGAGCCTGGGGCCGAGCGAACACTGAAGCTTTCTTT
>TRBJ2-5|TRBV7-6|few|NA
CASSLVGETQYF
TGTGCCAGCAGCTTAGTGGGAGAGACCCAGTACTTC
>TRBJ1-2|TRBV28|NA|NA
CASWRDCGYTF
TGTGCCTCCTGGAGGGACTGTGGCTACACCTTC
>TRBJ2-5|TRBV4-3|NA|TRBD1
CASSQEIDRAETQYF
TGCGCCAGCAGCCAAGAAATCGACAGGGCAGAGACCCAGTACTTC
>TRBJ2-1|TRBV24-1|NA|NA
CATSDVRGDAQFF
TGTGCCACCAGTGATGTGAGGGGGGATGCGCAGTTCTTC
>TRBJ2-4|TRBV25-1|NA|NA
CASSVRDLRGAIQYF
TGTGCCAGCAGTGTCCGGGACCTCCGAGGGGCCATTCAGTACTTC
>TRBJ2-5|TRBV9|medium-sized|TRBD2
CASSVSPSGQETQYF
TGTGCCAGCAGCGTATCGCCTAGCGGACAAGAGACCCAGTACTTC
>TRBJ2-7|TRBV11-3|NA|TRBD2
CASSLGLAGEQYF
TGTGCCAGCAGCTTAGGTCTAGCGGGGGAGCAGTACTTC
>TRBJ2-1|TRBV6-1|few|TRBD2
CASKLAGGPISEQFF
TGTGCCAGCAAACTAGCGGGAGGGCCCATTTCCGAGCAGTTCTTC
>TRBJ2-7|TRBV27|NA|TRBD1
CASSLVYKGATEQYF
TGTGCCAGCAGTTTGGTTTATAAGGGGGCGACCGAGCAGTACTTC
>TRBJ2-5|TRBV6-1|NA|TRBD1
CASSPPRQGARETQYF
TGTGCCAGCAGTCCCCCGCGGCAGGGGGCTCGGGAGACCCAGTACTTC
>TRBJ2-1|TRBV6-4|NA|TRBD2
CASSEDGSGRNEQFF
TGTGCCAGCAGTGAGGATGGTAGCGGGAGGAATGAGCAGTTCTTC
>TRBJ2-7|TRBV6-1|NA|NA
CASGSGATTYEQYF
TGTGCCAGCGGGTCGGGAGCCACGACCTACGAGCAGTACTTC
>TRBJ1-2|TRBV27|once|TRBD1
CASSGQGQAGYTF
TGTGCCTCCTCAGGACAGGGACAAGCTGGCTACACCTTC
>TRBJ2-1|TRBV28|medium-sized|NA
CASPARGSSYNEQFF
TGTGCCAGCCCCGCGCGGGGAAGCTCCTACAATGAGCAGTTCTTC
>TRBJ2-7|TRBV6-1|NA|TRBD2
CASSELPGLAYYEQYF
TGTGCCAGCAGTGAACTTCCCGGACTAGCTTACTACGAGCAGTACTTC
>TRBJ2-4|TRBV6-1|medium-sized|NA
CASSPPGDRNIQYF
TGTGCCAGCAGTCCCCCGGGGGACAGAAACATTCAGTACTTC
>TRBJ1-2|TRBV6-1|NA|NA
CASRGRSNYGYTF
TGTGCCAGCAGAGGACGGTCTAACTATGGCTACACCTTC
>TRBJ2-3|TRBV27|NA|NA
CAGSGVGGQDTQYF
TGTGCGGGCAGTGGAGTAGGTGGCCAAGATACGCAGTATTTT
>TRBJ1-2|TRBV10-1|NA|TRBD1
CASSRDRGQGYTF
TGCGCCAGCAGCCGGGACAGGGGGCAAGGCTACACCTTC
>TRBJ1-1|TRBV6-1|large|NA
CASSAGLENTEAFF
TGTGCCAGCAGTGCAGGGCTGGAGAACACTGAAGCTTTCTTT
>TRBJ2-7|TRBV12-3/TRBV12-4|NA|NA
CASSFTGLDEQYF
TGTGCCAGCAGTTTTACAGGGCTCGACGAGCAGTACTTC
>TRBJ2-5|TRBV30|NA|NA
CAWSGVSETQYF
TGTGCCTGGAGTGGGGTGAGCGAGACCCAGTACTTC
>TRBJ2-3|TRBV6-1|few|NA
CASSEGGLRADTQYF
TGTGCCAGCAGTGAAGGAGGGTTGAGGGCAGATACGCAGTATTTT
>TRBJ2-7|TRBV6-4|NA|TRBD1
CANRDRVCDEQYF
TGTGCCAACCGGGACAGAGTCTGCGACGAGCAGTACTTC
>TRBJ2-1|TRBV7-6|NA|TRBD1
CASSFLTGDAFNEQFF
TGTGCCAGCAGCTTTTTGACAGGGGATGCATTCAATGAGCAGTTCTTC
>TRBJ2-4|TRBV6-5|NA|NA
CASSYSIQGLSSKNIQYF
TGTGCCAGCAGTTACTCGATTCAGGGGCTGTCGTCCAAAAACATTCAGTACTTC
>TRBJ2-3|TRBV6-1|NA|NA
CARGNRDTDTQYF
TGTGCCAGGGGAAATCGAGACACAGATACGCAGTATTTT
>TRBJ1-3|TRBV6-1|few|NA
CASSEAQALNTIYF
TGTGCCAGCAGTGAGGCTCAGGCCCTGAACACCATATATTTT
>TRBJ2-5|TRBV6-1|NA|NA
CASSEARDKVGEQYF
TGTGCCAGCAGTGAAGCCCGGGACAAGGTTGGTGAGCAGTACTTC
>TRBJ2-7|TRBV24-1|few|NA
CATSGDGTGYYEQYF
TGTGCCACCAGTGGCGACGGAACTGGGTACTACGAGCAGTACTTC
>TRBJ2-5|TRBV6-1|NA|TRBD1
CASSLQGAYTETQYF
TGTGCCAGCAGTCTTCAGGGGGCGTACACTGAGACCCAGTACTTC
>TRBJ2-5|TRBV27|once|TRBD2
CASRPGLAGLQETQYF
TGTGCCAGCAGACCAGGACTAGCGGGCCTCCAAGAGACCCAGTACTTC